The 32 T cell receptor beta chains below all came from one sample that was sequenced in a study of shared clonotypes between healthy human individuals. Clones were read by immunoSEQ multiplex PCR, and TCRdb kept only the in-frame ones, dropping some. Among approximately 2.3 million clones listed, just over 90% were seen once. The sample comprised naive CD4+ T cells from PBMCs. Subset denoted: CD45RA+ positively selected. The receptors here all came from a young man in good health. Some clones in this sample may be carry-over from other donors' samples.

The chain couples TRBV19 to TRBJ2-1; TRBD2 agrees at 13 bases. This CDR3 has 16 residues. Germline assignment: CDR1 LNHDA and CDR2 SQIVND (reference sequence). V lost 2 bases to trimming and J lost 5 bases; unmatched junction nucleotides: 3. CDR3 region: CASSIRGTSGNNEQFF. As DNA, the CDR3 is TGTGCCAGTAGTATAAGAGGGACTAGCGGGAACAATGAGCAGTTCTTC. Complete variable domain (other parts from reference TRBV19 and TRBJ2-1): DGGITQSPKYLFRKEGQNVTLSCEQNLNHDAMYWYRQDPGQGLRLIYYSQIVNDFQKGDIAEGYSVSREKKESFPLTVTSAQKNPTAFYLCASSIRGTSGNNEQFFGPGTRLTVL.

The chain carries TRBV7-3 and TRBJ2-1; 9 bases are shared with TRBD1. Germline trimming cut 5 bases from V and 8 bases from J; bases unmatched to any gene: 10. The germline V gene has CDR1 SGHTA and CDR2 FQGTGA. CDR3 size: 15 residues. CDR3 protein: CASSLGQGRMDEQFF. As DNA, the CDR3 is TGTGCCAGCAGCCTGGGACAGGGTCGGATGGATGAGCAGTTCTTC.

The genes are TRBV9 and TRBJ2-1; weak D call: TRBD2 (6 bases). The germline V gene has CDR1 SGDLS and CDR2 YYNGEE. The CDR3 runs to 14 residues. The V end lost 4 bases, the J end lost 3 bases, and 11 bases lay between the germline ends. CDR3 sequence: CASSNIADYNEQFF. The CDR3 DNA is TGTGCCAGCAGCAATATAGCGGACTACAATGAGCAGTTCTTC.

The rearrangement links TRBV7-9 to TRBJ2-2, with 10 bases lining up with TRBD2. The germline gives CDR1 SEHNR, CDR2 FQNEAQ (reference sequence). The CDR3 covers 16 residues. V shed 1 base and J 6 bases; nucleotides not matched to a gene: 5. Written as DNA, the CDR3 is TGTGCCAGCAGCTTAGGAGGGCTAGCGGGAGCCGGGGAGCTGTTTTTT. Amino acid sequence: CASSLGGLAGAGELFF.

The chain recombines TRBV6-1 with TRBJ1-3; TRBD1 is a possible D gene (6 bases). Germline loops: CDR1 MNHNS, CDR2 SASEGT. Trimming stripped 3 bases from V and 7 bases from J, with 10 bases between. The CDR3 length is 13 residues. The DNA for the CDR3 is TGTGCCAGCAGTGACAGGGGTAGGAACACCATATATTTT. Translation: CASSDRGRNTIYF.

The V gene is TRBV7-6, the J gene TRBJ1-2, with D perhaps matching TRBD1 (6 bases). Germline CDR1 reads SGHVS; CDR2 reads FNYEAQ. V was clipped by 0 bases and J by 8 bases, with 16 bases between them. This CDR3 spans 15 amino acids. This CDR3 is CASSLADQGGEGYTF. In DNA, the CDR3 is TGTGCCAGCAGCTTAGCGGATCAAGGGGGTGAGGGCTACACCTTC.

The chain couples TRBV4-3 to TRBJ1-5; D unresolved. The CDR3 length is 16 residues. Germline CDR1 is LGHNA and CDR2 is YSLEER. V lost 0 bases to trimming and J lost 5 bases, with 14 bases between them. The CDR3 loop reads CASSQDARSPYQPQHF. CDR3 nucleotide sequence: TGCGCCAGCAGCCAAGATGCCAGGTCCCCTTATCAGCCCCAGCATTTT.

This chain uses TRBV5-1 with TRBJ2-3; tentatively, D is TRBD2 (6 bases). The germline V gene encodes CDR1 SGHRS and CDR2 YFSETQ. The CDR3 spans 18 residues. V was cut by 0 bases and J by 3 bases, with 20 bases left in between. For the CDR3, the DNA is TGCGCCAGCAGCTTGGTAGCGTGGGACTTCTTTCAGACAGATACGCAGTATTTT. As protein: CASSLVAWDFFQTDTQYF.

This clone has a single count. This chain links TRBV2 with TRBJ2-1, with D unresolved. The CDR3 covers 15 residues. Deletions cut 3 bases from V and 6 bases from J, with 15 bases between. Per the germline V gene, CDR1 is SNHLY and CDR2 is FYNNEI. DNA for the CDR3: TGTGCCAGCAGTGACATCCAGGTGGTGGGCAATGAGCAGTTCTTC. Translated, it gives CASSDIQVVGNEQFF.

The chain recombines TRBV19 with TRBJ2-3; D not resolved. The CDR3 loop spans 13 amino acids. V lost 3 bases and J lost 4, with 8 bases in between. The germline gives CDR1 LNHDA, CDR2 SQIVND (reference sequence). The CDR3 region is CASSMKRADTQYF. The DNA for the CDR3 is TGTGCCAGTAGTATGAAAAGGGCAGATACGCAGTATTTT.

CDR3 sequence reads: CASSLTRGSGIVREQYF. DNA of the CDR3: TGTGCCAGCAGTCTTACTCGGGGTAGCGGGATAGTTCGGGAGCAGTACTTC. The V call is TRBV28, the J call TRBJ2-7, with 8 nucleotides matching TRBD2. CDR3 length: 17 amino acids. Germline CDR1 and CDR2: MDHEN and SYDVKM. J gave up 7 bases and V 5 bases, and 19 bases lay outside the gene matches.

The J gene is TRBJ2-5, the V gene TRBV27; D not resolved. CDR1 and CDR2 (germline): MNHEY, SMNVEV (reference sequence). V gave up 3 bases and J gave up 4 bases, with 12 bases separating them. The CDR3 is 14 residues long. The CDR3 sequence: CASSLVVAAETQYF. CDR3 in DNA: TGTGCCAGCAGTTTGGTGGTAGCAGCAGAGACCCAGTACTTC.

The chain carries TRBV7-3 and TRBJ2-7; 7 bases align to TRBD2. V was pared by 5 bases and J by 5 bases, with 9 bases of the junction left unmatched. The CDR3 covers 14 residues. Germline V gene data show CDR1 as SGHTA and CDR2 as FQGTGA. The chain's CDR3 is CASSRTAGADEQYF. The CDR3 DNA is TGTGCCAGCAGCCGAACGGCGGGAGCTGACGAGCAGTACTTC.

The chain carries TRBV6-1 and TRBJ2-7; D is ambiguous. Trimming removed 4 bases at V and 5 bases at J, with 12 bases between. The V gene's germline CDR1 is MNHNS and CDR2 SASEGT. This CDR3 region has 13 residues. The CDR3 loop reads CASSGVYDDEQYF. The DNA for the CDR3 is TGTGCCAGCAGTGGGGTATATGATGACGAGCAGTACTTC.

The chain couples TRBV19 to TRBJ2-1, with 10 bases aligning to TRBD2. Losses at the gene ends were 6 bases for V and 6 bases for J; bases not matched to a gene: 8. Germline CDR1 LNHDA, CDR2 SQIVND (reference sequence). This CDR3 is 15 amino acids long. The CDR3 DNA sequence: TGTGCCAGTAGATTCCCCGGGACTAGCGCCAATGAGCAGTTCTTC. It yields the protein CASRFPGTSANEQFF. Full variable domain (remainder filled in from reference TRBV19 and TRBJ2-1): DGGITQSPKYLFRKEGQNVTLSCEQNLNHDAMYWYRQDPGQGLRLIYYSQIVNDFQKGDIAEGYSVSREKKESFPLTVTSAQKNPTAFYLCASRFPGTSANEQFFGPGTRLTVL.

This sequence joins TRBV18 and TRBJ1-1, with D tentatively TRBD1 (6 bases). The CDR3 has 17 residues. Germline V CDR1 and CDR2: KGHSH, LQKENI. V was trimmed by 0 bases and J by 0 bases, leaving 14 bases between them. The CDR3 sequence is CASSPPGQNTMNTEAFF. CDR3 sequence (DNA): TGTGCCAGCTCACCACCTGGACAGAACACAATGAACACTGAAGCTTTCTTT. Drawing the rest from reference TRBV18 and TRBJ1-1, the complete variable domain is NAGVMQNPRHLVRRRGQEARLRCSPMKGHSHVYWYRQLPEEGLKFMVYLQKENIIDESGMPKERFSAEFPKEGPSILRIQQVVRGDSAAYFCASSPPGQNTMNTEAFFGQGTRLTVV.

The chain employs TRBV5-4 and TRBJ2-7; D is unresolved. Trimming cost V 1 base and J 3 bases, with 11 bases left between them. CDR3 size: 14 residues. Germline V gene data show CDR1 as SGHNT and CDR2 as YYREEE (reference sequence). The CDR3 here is CASSLLGNVYEQYF. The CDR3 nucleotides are TGTGCCAGCAGCTTGCTAGGAAATGTCTACGAGCAGTACTTC.

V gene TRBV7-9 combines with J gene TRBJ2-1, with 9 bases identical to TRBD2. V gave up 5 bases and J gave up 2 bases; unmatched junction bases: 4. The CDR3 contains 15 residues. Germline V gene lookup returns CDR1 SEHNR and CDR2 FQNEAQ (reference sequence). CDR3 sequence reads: CASSPSGITYNEQFF. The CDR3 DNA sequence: TGTGCCAGCAGCCCTAGCGGGATCACCTACAATGAGCAGTTCTTC.

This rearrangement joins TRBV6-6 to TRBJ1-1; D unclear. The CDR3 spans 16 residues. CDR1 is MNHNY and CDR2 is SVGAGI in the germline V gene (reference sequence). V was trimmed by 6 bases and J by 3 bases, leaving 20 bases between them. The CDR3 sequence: CASSSPAAGGYTEAFF. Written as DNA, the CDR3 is TGTGCCAGCAGCTCCCCCGCAGCCGGAGGGTACACTGAAGCTTTCTTT.

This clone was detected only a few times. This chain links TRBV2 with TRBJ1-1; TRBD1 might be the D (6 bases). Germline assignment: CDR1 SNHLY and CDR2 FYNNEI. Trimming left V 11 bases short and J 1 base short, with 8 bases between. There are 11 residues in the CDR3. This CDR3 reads CAEGGNTEAFF. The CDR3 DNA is TGTGCCGAAGGGGGGAACACTGAAGCTTTCTTT.

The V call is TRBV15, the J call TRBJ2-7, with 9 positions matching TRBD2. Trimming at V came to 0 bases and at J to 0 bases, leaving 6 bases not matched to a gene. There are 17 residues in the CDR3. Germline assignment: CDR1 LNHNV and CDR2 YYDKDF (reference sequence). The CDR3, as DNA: TGTGCCACCAGCAGAGACCTTAGCGGGAGTGTCTCCTACGAGCAGTACTTC. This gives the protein CATSRDLSGSVSYEQYF.

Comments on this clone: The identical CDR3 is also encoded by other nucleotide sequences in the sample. In DNA, the CDR3 is TGTGCCAGCAGCTTATGGGGGGGAAACACTGAAGCTTTCTTT. It encodes CASSLWGGNTEAFF. The rearrangement uses TRBV7-9 and TRBJ1-1, with D perhaps TRBD1 (5 bases). V lost 2 bases and J 2 bases, leaving 9 bases between the germline ends. The CDR3 loop spans 14 amino acids. CDR1 is SEHNR and CDR2 is FQNEAQ in the germline V gene (reference sequence).

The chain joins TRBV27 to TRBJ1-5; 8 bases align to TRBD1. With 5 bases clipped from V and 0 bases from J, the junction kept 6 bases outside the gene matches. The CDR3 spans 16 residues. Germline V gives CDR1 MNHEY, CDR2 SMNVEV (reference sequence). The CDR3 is CASSRMTGASNQPQHF. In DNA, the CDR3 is TGTGCCAGCAGTAGAATGACAGGGGCTAGCAATCAGCCCCAGCATTTT.

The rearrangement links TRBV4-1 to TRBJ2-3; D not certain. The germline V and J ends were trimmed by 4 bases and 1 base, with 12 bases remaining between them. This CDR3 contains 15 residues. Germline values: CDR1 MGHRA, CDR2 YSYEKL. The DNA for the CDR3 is TGCGCCAGCAGCCCTAGGGTTGTGGGCACAGATACGCAGTATTTT. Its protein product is CASSPRVVGTDTQYF.

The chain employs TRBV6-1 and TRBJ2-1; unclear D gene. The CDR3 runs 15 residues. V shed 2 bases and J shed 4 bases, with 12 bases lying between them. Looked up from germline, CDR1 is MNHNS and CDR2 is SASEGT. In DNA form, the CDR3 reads TGTGCCAGCAGTGAATATGAGGTTACATACAATGAGCAGTTCTTC. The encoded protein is CASSEYEVTYNEQFF.

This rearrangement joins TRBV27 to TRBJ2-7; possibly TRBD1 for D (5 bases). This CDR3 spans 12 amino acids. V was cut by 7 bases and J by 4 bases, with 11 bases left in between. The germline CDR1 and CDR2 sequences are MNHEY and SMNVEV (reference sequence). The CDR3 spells CASNVDSYEQYF. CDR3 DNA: TGTGCCAGCAACGTTGACAGTTACGAGCAGTACTTC.

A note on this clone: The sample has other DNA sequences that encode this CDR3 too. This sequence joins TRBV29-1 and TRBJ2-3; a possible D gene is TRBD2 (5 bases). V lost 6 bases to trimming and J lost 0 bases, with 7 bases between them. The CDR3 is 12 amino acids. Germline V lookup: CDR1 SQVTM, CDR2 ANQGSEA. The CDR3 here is CSVSGSTDTQYF. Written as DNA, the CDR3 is TGCAGCGTATCGGGGAGCACAGATACGCAGTATTTT.

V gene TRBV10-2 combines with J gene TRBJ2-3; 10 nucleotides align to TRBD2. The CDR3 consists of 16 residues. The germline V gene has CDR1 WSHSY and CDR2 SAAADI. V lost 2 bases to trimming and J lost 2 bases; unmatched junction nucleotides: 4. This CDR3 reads CASSEALAGVTDTQYF. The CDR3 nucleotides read TGCGCCAGCAGTGAGGCCCTAGCGGGAGTCACAGATACGCAGTATTTT.

CDR3 sequence (DNA): TGTGCCAGCTCACTACTTGAGACAGGGGGCATCGAGCAGTACTTC. Residues: CASSLLETGGIEQYF. V and J are TRBV18 and TRBJ2-7; 10 nucleotides agree with TRBD1. With 4 bases clipped from V and 6 bases from J, the junction kept 9 bases outside the gene matches. The CDR3 has 15 amino acids. Germline V gene lookup returns CDR1 KGHSH and CDR2 LQKENI.

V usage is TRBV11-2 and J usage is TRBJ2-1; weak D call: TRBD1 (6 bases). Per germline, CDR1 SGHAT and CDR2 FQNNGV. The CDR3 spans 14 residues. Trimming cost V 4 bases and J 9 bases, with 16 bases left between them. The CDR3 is CASSSQQGSTEQFF. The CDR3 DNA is TGTGCCAGCAGCTCTCAACAGGGTTCGACTGAGCAGTTCTTC. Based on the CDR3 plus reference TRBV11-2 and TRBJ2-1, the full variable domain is EAGVAQSPRYKIIEKRQSVAFWCNPISGHATLYWYQQILGQGPKLLIQFQNNGVVDDSQLPKDRFSAERLKGVDSTLKIQPAKLEDSAVYLCASSSQQGSTEQFFGPGTRLTVL.

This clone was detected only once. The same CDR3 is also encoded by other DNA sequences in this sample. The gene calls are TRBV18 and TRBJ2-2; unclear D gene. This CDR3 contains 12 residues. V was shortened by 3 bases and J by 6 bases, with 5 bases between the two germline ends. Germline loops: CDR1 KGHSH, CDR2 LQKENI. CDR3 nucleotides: TGTGCCAGCTCACCGGATTCCGGGGAGCTGTTTTTT. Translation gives CASSPDSGELFF.

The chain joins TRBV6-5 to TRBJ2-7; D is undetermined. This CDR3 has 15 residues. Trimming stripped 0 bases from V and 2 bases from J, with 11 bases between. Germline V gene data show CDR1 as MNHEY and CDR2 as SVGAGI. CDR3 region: CASSYSIFLAYEQYF. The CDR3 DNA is TGTGCCAGCAGTTACTCGATTTTTCTAGCCTACGAGCAGTACTTC.